These 21 T cell receptor beta chains originate from one sample sequenced in a study of somatic mutations in cytotoxic T cells in rheumatoid arthritis. Only in-frame clones appear in the TCRdb table, and some are missing; sequencing was by immunoSEQ multiplex PCR. The table has under 35,000 clones, around 84% seen once. Sequenced: CD8+ T cells sorted from blood. Source of these receptors: an adult with rheumatoid arthritis.

This clone was counted a single time. This chain links TRBV11-2 with TRBJ2-3; maybe TRBD2 (6 bases). V was cut by 0 bases and J by 6 bases, with 13 bases left in between. Germline V gene data show CDR1 as SGHAT and CDR2 as FQNNGV. The CDR3 consists of 15 residues. The CDR3 is CASSLERGYWDTQYF. In DNA form, the CDR3 reads TGTGCCAGCAGCTTAGAACGGGGGTATTGGGATACGCAGTATTTT.

This clone showed up just once. The CDR3 region is CASSQDPGGQYEQYF. In nucleotides, the CDR3 is TGCGCCAGCAGCCAAGATCCGGGGGGGCAATACGAGCAGTACTTC. This chain connects TRBV4-3 to TRBJ2-7, with 8 bases identical to TRBD2. Germline trimming cut 0 bases from V and 4 bases from J; bases unmatched to any gene: 5. The CDR3 has 15 residues. Germline CDR1 and CDR2: LGHNA and YSLEER.

V usage is TRBV4-1 and J usage is TRBJ2-5; D call uncertain. Trimming shortened V by 0 bases and J by 4 bases, and 12 bases separated the two germline ends. Germline V lookup: CDR1 MGHRA, CDR2 YSYEKL. This CDR3 has 15 residues. The CDR3 loop is CASSQDRTDPETQYF. CDR3 nucleotide sequence: TGCGCCAGCAGCCAAGATCGCACGGACCCAGAGACCCAGTACTTC.

The chain couples TRBV7-9 to TRBJ1-2; perhaps TRBD1 as D (5 bases). Trimming cost V 5 bases and J 7 bases, with 23 bases left between them. From germline, CDR1 is SEHNR and CDR2 FQNEAQ (reference sequence). The CDR3 runs to 16 residues. Here the CDR3 reads CASSQIRQTGLGGYTF. The CDR3 region has the DNA TGTGCCAGCAGCCAGATTAGACAGACCGGTCTAGGTGGCTACACCTTC. The full variable domain, with the rest looked up from reference TRBV7-9 and TRBJ1-2, is DTGVSQNPRHKITKRGQNVTFRCDPISEHNRLYWYRQTLGQGPEFLTYFQNEAQLEKSRLLSDRFSAERPKGSFSTLEIQRTEQGDSAMYLCASSQIRQTGLGGYTFGSGTRLTVV.

The V call is TRBV28, the J call TRBJ2-7, with D tentatively TRBD1 (5 bases). The CDR3 is 15 residues long. Trimming pared 1 base from V and 2 bases from J, leaving 12 bases between. Germline V gene sequence: CDR1 MDHEN, CDR2 SYDVKM. The CDR3 reads CASSLLQASTYEQYF. The DNA of the CDR3 is TGTGCCAGCAGTTTATTACAGGCATCGACCTACGAGCAGTACTTC.

The CDR3 reads CSASGGLAVNEQFF. Here the CDR3 DNA reads TGCAGCGCGTCAGGGGGACTAGCTGTAAATGAGCAGTTCTTC. The chain employs TRBV29-1 and TRBJ2-1; TRBD2 agrees at 9 bases. The CDR3 extends over 14 amino acids. The germline V gene encodes CDR1 SQVTM and CDR2 ANQGSEA. V shed 7 bases and J 7 bases; nucleotides not matched to a gene: 11.

Only a few counts were recorded for this clone. CDR3 in DNA: TGTGCCAGCAGGCAAGGACTGGGGGCGTTTTACGAGCAGTACTTC. Its protein product is CASRQGLGAFYEQYF. The chain combines TRBV28 with TRBJ2-7, with D tentatively TRBD1 (6 bases). Germline V gives CDR1 MDHEN, CDR2 SYDVKM. The CDR3 totals 15 residues. Trimming took 6 bases from V and 4 from J, leaving 19 bases between them.

V is TRBV7-3 and J is TRBJ2-1, with D maybe TRBD1 (5 bases). CDR3 size: 15 residues. The germline V gene has CDR1 SGHTA and CDR2 FQGTGA. The V and J ends lost 6 bases and 7 bases respectively, with 19 bases between them. CDR3 region: CASSTEGISGNEQFF. CDR3 bases: TGTGCCAGCAGTACTGAAGGGATTTCAGGGAATGAGCAGTTCTTC. The full variable domain, completed using reference TRBV7-3 and TRBJ2-1, is GAGVSQTPSNKVTEKGKYVELRCDPISGHTALYWYRQSLGQGPEFLIYFQGTGAADDSGLPNDRFFAVRPEGSVSTLKIQRTERGDSAVYLCASSTEGISGNEQFFGPGTRLTVL.

V is TRBV11-2 and J is TRBJ2-7; tentatively, D is TRBD1 or TRBD2 (5 bases each). This CDR3 region has 14 residues. The germline CDR1 and CDR2 sequences are SGHAT and FQNNGV. Trimming removed 4 bases from V and 5 bases from J, with 15 bases in between. The CDR3 is CASSSLAGQDEQYF. The CDR3 coding sequence is TGTGCCAGCAGCTCCCTAGCAGGACAAGACGAGCAGTACTTC.

The chain recombines TRBV5-6 with TRBJ2-1, with 9 bases aligning to TRBD2. Trimming removed 4 bases from V and 0 bases from J; junction bases left unmatched: 14. Germline V lookup: CDR1 SGHDT, CDR2 YYEEEE. This CDR3 is 19 amino acids long. The CDR3 region has the DNA TGTGCCAGCAGCGGGTGGGTTATAGCGGGGGCGAGCTCCTACAATGAGCAGTTCTTC. It encodes CASSGWVIAGASSYNEQFF.

The genes are TRBV29-1 and TRBJ2-1; 9 bases agree with TRBD2. After removal of 4 bases from V and 2 bases from J, the junction contained 12 bases not matched to a gene. The germline CDR1 and CDR2 sequences are SQVTM and ANQGSEA. The CDR3 runs to 17 residues. The DNA for the CDR3 is TGCAGCGTTGGCGGGGGGACCTTAGCGGGGGCCTACAATGAGCAGTTCTTC. Encoded protein: CSVGGGTLAGAYNEQFF.

The chain is built from TRBV7-9 and TRBJ1-5; D is unclear. V was clipped by 4 bases and J by 0 bases, with 10 bases between them. Germline CDR1 SEHNR, CDR2 FQNEAQ (reference sequence). The length of the CDR3 is 15 residues. The CDR3 spells CASSSTDRSNQPQHF. The CDR3 DNA is TGTGCCAGCAGCTCGACGGACCGTAGCAATCAGCCCCAGCATTTT.

The rearrangement uses TRBV9 and TRBJ2-2, with D maybe TRBD1 (5 bases). CDR3 length: 15 amino acids. Germline CDR1 reads SGDLS; CDR2 reads YYNGEE. V was pared by 0 bases and J by 9 bases, with 15 bases between. For the CDR3, the DNA is TGTGCCAGCAGCGTAGAGGGAATAGGGGTCCGGGAGCTGTTTTTT. Amino acid sequence: CASSVEGIGVRELFF.

The V gene is TRBV6-5, the J gene TRBJ2-2; 10 bases are shared with TRBD1. The ends lost 7 bases at V and 8 bases at J; junction bases unmatched: 10. The length of the CDR3 is 15 residues. Germline V lookup: CDR1 MNHEY, CDR2 SVGAGI. The CDR3 protein is CASTDRGLFRGELFF. In nucleotides, the CDR3 is TGTGCCAGCACCGACAGGGGGCTCTTTCGAGGGGAGCTGTTTTTT.

The chain joins TRBV7-2 to TRBJ1-1, with D possibly matching TRBD1 (5 bases). CDR1 is SGHTA and CDR2 is FQGNSA in the germline V gene. The CDR3 contains 14 residues. V was cut by 3 bases and J by 4 bases, with 12 bases left in between. CDR3 bases: TGTGCCAGCAGCTTGGGGTGGGGGGGCACTGAAGCTTTCTTT. Amino acid sequence: CASSLGWGGTEAFF. Full variable domain (outside the CDR3, taken from reference TRBV7-2 and TRBJ1-1): GAGVSQSPSNKVTEKGKDVELRCDPISGHTALYWYRQSLGQGLEFLIYFQGNSAPDKSGLPSDRFSAERTGGSVSTLTIQRTQQEDSAVYLCASSLGWGGTEAFFGQGTRLTVV.

The rearrangement joins TRBV6-4 to TRBJ2-5; TRBD2 might be the D (5 bases). V was cut by 0 bases and J by 1 base, with 6 bases left in between. CDR1 is MRHNA and CDR2 is SNTAGT in the germline V gene. The CDR3 covers 14 residues. CDR3 loop: CASSDSEVQETQYF. For the CDR3, the DNA is TGTGCCAGCAGTGACTCGGAGGTCCAAGAGACCCAGTACTTC.

This sequence joins TRBV6-1 and TRBJ1-2; D possibly corresponds to TRBD1 (6 bases). Germline CDR1 is MNHNS and CDR2 is SASEGT. Between the trimmed V and J ends, which lost 2 bases and 3 bases, there was a span of 22 bases. CDR3 size: 18 residues. The CDR3 DNA follows: TGTGCCAGCAGTGAATTAAGGACAGCTTCTCTTATTGACTATGGCTACACCTTC. Amino acid sequence: CASSELRTASLIDYGYTF.

This clone was recorded a few times. This chain links TRBV5-4 with TRBJ1-2; D is undetermined. Germline CDR1 is SGHNT and CDR2 is YYREEE (reference sequence). V shed 2 bases and J shed 3 bases, with 2 bases lying between them. The CDR3 loop spans 11 amino acids. This CDR3 reads CASSLDYGYTF. The CDR3, as DNA: TGTGCCAGCAGCTTAGACTATGGCTACACCTTC.

The rearrangement joins TRBV4-1 to TRBJ2-7; D call uncertain. Germline CDR1 MGHRA, CDR2 YSYEKL. CDR3 length equals 13 residues. Trimming left V 3 bases short and J 1 base short, with 7 bases between. The CDR3 coding sequence is TGCGCCAGCAGCCAGGAACCGTCCTACGAGCAGTACTTC. This sequence encodes CASSQEPSYEQYF.

This clone showed up just a few times. This chain uses TRBV4-2 with TRBJ2-5; 7 nucleotides agree with TRBD2. Germline CDR1 LGHNA, CDR2 YNFKEQ. This CDR3 region has 17 residues. Trimming at V came to 0 bases and at J to 5 bases, leaving 12 bases not matched to a gene. In DNA, the CDR3 is TGTGCCAGCAGCCAAGATAGGAGTCGCGGGAGTGGGGAGACCCAGTACTTC. This gives the protein CASSQDRSRGSGETQYF.

The CDR3 is CASSVGRYIQETQYF. CDR3 DNA sequence: TGTGCCAGCAGCGTAGGGCGGTACATTCAAGAGACCCAGTACTTC. The chain is built from TRBV9 and TRBJ2-5; no clear D. The CDR3 totals 15 residues. V was cut by 0 bases and J by 2 bases, with 11 bases left in between. CDR1 is SGDLS and CDR2 is YYNGEE in the germline V gene. The full variable domain, with the rest looked up from reference TRBV9 and TRBJ2-5, is DSGVTQTPKHLITATGQRVTLRCSPRSGDLSVYWYQQSLDQGLQFLIQYYNGEERAKGNILERFSAQQFPDLHSELNLSSLELGDSALYFCASSVGRYIQETQYFGPGTRLLVL.